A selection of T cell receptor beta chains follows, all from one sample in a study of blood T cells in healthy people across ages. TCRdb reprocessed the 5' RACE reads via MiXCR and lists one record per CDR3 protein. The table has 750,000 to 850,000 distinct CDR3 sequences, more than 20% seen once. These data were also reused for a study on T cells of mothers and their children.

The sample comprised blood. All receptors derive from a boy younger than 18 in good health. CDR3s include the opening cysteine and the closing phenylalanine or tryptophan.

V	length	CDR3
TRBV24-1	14	CATSRRQGYNEQFF
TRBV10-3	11	CAVGISYEQYF
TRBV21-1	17	CASSKGGGSGSDGEQFF
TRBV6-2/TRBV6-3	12	CASSYFLETQYF
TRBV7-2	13	CASSEGQETEAFF
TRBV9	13	CASSVGPGNEQFF
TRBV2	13	CASSERVDGELFF
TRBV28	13	CASSYPRAYEQYF
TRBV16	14	CASSQARTSYEQYF
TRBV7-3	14	CASSLGDTGHEQFF
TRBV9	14	CASSITGSTDTQYF
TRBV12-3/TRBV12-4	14	CASSLTGTGQPQHF
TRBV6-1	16	CASSTGTVIVNTEAFF
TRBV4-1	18	CASSQDAAGVSYNSPLHF
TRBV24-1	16	CATSDPRQGADQPQHF
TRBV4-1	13	CASSQGVFYGYTF
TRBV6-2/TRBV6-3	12	CASSYRDRDLTF